This T cell receptor (beta chain) emerged from a study of T cell repertoires in cytomegalovirus infection. Looking at the study overall: Well-studied HLA-B-restricted CMV epitopes were used in the study alongside recently identified HLA-C-restricted ones. TCR beta signatures that were public indicated CMV infection and matching HLA type.

Per the germline V gene, CDR1 is LGHNT and CDR2 is FRNRAP. V was trimmed by 0 bases and J by 2 bases, leaving 19 bases between them. The CDR3 has 18 residues. In regard to this clonotype: No antigen is known for it.

TCRdb used MiXCR to reprocess the reads, holding one entry per CDR3 protein. Of under 300,000 distinct CDR3 sequences in the sample, roughly 21% were seen once. Study-wide results and limits: HLA-C-restricted CMV clonotypes gave the most frequent clonotype in two of eight donors. Identification of carriers of CMV plus the relevant HLA was achieved through cumulative public TCR beta family frequency.

This TCR was sampled from a human donor in good health (CMV status not recorded). Some clones in this sample may be carry-over from other donors' samples. The input for sequencing was cultured PBMCs, taken from culture after CMV antigen stimulation. This chain joins TRBV12-5 and TRBJ1-2; possible D gene TRBD1, 6 bases. CDR3 coding DNA: TGTGCTAGTGGTTTGGTACTCAACAGGGACCTTTCCAACTATGGCTACACCTTC. This translates into CASGLVLNRDLSNYGYTF. The full variable domain, with the rest looked up from reference TRBV12-5 and TRBJ1-2, is DARVTQTPRHKVTEMGQEVTMRCQPILGHNTVFWYRQTMMQGLELLAYFRNRAPLDDSGMPKDRFSAEMPDATLATLKIQPSEPRDSAVYFCASGLVLNRDLSNYGYTFGSGTRLTVV.